The T cell receptor beta chain under discussion was sequenced for a study of a mutant IDH1 vaccine in newly diagnosed glioma. Study-level background: The start of vaccination came 4-6 weeks after radiotherapy alone, or with temozolomide cycles. Standard pretreatment was either radiotherapy, temozolomide, or, for most, radiochemotherapy with temozolomide. Study observations and caveats: The study observed vaccine-induced immune responses in roughly 93% of patients.

The count of this clone is one. Its antigen is still unknown. Using immunoSEQ multiplex PCR, the repertoire was profiled, and TCRdb retains in-frame clones only, with some absent. This sample has about 60,000 clones; roughly 80% occur once, and the top ten carry approximately 4.1%. This CDR3 contains 15 residues. Per germline, CDR1 SGHNT and CDR2 YYREEE (reference sequence). Unmatched junction bases numbered 8, after V lost 4 bases and J lost 7 bases. Time point noted: week 35, safety follow-up. It was 300 ug of mutant IDH1 20-mer peptide that made up each vaccine dose, given with topical imiquimod. Vaccinations, eight in total, occurred in weeks 1, 3, 5, 7, 11, 15, 19, 23.

This chain joins TRBV5-4 and TRBJ1-4; TRBD1 matches at 9 bases. The receptor was derived from a man aged 25 to 40 with glioma. Material: PBMCs, obtained from a glioma patient whose treatment included an IDH1 peptide vaccine. The CDR3 is CASSAYRGRGEKLFF. The CDR3 DNA is TGTGCCAGCAGCGCCTACAGGGGGCGGGGTGAAAAACTGTTTTTT.